These T cell receptor beta chains were read from a single sample in a study of T cells in Graves' hyperthyroidism and ophthalmopathy. Each CDR3 protein is one row after TCRdb ran MiXCR on the multiplex PCR reads. The sample has a few hundred thousand distinct CDR3 sequences, approximately 15% seen once; the top ten hold 5.8%. The source material was blood. These receptors originate from a woman between 25 and 40 years old with Graves' hyperthyroidism that later progressed to Graves' ophthalmopathy. Both conserved end residues are part of each CDR3. A D gene is named only where the DNA matches it firmly. Clone size is stated in some rows and not others, as once, few, many or a class when expanded.

NA,TRBD1,TRBJ1-6,TRBV9,CASSVERVGQLNSPLHF,TGTGCCAGCAGCGTAGAACGGGTGGGACAGTTAAATTCACCCCTCCACTTT
many,NA,TRBJ2-7,TRBV2,CASSPPQVLSYEQYF,TGTGCCAGCAGTCCGCCGCAGGTCCTTTCCTACGAGCAGTACTTC
NA,TRBD1,TRBJ2-3,TRBV20-1,CSAQRTGAEVSTDTQYF,TGCAGTGCTCAGAGGACAGGGGCTGAAGTAAGCACAGATACGCAGTATTTT
many,NA,TRBJ2-3,TRBV30,CAWSAPDTQYF,TGTGCCTGGAGTGCCCCAGATACGCAGTATTTT
NA,NA,TRBJ2-1,TRBV7-3,CASSPTDGGKYNEQFF,TGTGCCAGCAGCCCCACGGACGGGGGCAAGTACAATGAGCAGTTCTTC
few,TRBD2,TRBJ2-7,TRBV27,CASSFGRSGIYEQYF,TGTGCCAGCAGTTTCGGGCGTAGCGGGATTTACGAGCAGTACTTC
many,NA,TRBJ2-2,TRBV27,CASSQQGGTNTGELFF,TGTGCCAGCAGTCAACAGGGGGGGACCAACACCGGGGAGCTGTTTTTT
many,NA,TRBJ1-6,TRBV27,CASSFNGDNSPLHF,TGTGCCAGCAGTTTTAACGGAGATAATTCACCCCTCCACTTT
many,TRBD2,TRBJ2-1,TRBV5-1,CASSLGLAGGHEQFF,TGCGCCAGCAGCTTGGGACTAGCGGGAGGCCATGAGCAGTTCTTC
NA,NA,TRBJ2-3,TRBV9,CASSVGGLGVDTQYF,TGTGCCAGCAGCGTAGGGGGGCTAGGGGTAGATACGCAGTATTTT
NA,NA,TRBJ1-3,TRBV5-1,CASSRSTLTQGGNTIYF,TGCGCCAGCAGCCGTTCTACCTTGACCCAAGGGGGAAACACCATATATTTT
NA,NA,TRBJ2-7,TRBV7-9,CASSNSPVGSSYEQYF,TGTGCCAGCAGCAATTCCCCGGTGGGCAGTTCCTACGAGCAGTACTTC
many,NA,TRBJ2-2,TRBV24-1,CATSEYGSTSNTGELFF,TGTGCCACCAGTGAGTACGGGAGCACCTCAAACACCGGGGAGCTGTTTTTT
many,TRBD2,TRBJ2-2,TRBV19,CASSIFRTRLNTGELFF,TGTGCCAGTAGTATCTTTCGGACTAGGCTTAACACCGGGGAGCTGTTTTTT
NA,NA,TRBJ2-2,TRBV5-1,CASGQNENAGELFF,TGCGCCAGCGGTCAGAACGAGAACGCCGGGGAGCTGTTTTTT
few,NA,TRBJ2-7,TRBV7-9,CASSLAVKSHEQYF,TGTGCCAGCAGCTTAGCCGTAAAAAGCCACGAGCAGTACTTC
few,NA,TRBJ2-3,TRBV28,CATQFIRTRDTQYF,TGTGCAACCCAGTTTATCCGGACTCGAGATACGCAGTATTTT
many,TRBD1,TRBJ2-7,TRBV19,CASSLGTGGKFYEQYF,TGTGCCAGTAGTCTCGGGACAGGGGGCAAGTTCTACGAGCAGTACTTC
many,NA,TRBJ2-7,TRBV19,CASSTVRGSYEQYF,TGTGCCAGTAGTACCGTCAGGGGTTCCTACGAGCAGTACTTC
many,NA,TRBJ2-1,TRBV5-5,CASSWGRGNNEQFF,TGTGCCAGCAGCTGGGGCCGGGGGAACAATGAGCAGTTCTTC
many,NA,TRBJ1-2,TRBV28,CASSGRGDYGYTF,TGTGCCAGCAGTGGAAGGGGTGACTATGGCTACACCTTC
NA,TRBD1,TRBJ1-4,TRBV20-1,CSAKGQAGEKLFF,TGCAGTGCCAAGGGACAGGCAGGAGAAAAACTGTTTTTT
many,NA,TRBJ2-1,TRBV7-2,CASSLTGHRRLKNEQFF,TGTGCCAGCAGCTTAACGGGGCATAGACGCCTAAAAAATGAGCAGTTCTTC
few,NA,TRBJ2-1,TRBV20-1,CSASAKLSYNEQFF,TGCAGTGCTAGTGCCAAGCTCTCCTACAATGAGCAGTTCTTC
NA,TRBD2,TRBJ2-5,TRBV6-2/TRBV6-3,CASSRPSSGSSQETQYF,TGTGCCAGCAGTAGACCATCTAGCGGGAGTTCTCAAGAGACCCAGTACTTC